These 5 T cell receptor beta chains were sequenced from one sample in a study of blood T cell repertoires in COVID-19. Sequenced by immunoSEQ multiplex PCR; TCRdb stores in-frame clones only, minus some. Of 470,000 or so clones listed, approximately 85% are singletons. The sample consisted of peripheral blood. The receptor source for this set is a human donor in a cohort sampled during active COVID-19.

This clone was seen a few times. V is TRBV7-6 and J is TRBJ2-1, with 8 bases that match TRBD1. CDR1 and CDR2 (germline): SGHVS, FNYEAQ. The CDR3 runs 19 residues. Trimming took 3 bases from V and 9 from J; bases not matched to a gene: 22. CDR3 residues: CASSLSGGGLTRSRGEQFF. DNA for the CDR3: TGTGCCAGCAGCTTGTCAGGGGGCGGCCTAACTCGGAGCCGTGGTGAGCAGTTCTTC.

The chain couples TRBV7-9 to TRBJ2-5; TRBD1 aligns across 9 bases. V lost 2 bases and J lost 5; bases outside the gene matches: 9. There are 16 residues in the CDR3. Germline CDR1 is SEHNR and CDR2 is FQNEAQ (reference sequence). The CDR3 region has the DNA TGTGCCAGCAGCTTAAGGCCCGACAGGGGGTGGGAGACCCAGTACTTC. This codes for CASSLRPDRGWETQYF.

The table lists this clone with a count of one. The chain has TRBV12-3 or TRBV12-4 and TRBJ1-3; tentative D call: TRBD1 (5 bases). V lost 6 bases, J lost 2 bases, and 8 bases lay in between. The CDR3 spans 13 residues. CDR3 coding DNA: TGTGCCAGCAGGGCGGGGCCTGGAAACACCATATATTTT. Amino acid sequence: CASRAGPGNTIYF.

The CDR3 protein is CASSLSSTSTDTQYF. CDR3 bases: TGTGCCAGCAGCTTATCGAGTACCAGCACAGATACGCAGTATTTT. The V gene is TRBV7-9, the J gene TRBJ2-3, with D hard to call. Germline V lookup: CDR1 SEHNR, CDR2 FQNEAQ (reference sequence). This CDR3 has 15 residues. V was cut by 2 bases and J by 0 bases, with 9 bases left in between.

In nucleotides, the CDR3 is TGTGCCAGCAGTTACTCGGGGGGACGGCCCACTGAAGCTTTCTTT. Its translation is CASSYSGGRPTEAFF. V is TRBV6-5 and J is TRBJ1-1; D perhaps matches TRBD1 (5 bases). V was trimmed by 0 bases and J by 4 bases, leaving 12 bases between them. The CDR3 has 15 amino acids. CDR1 and CDR2 (germline): MNHEY, SVGAGI.